The 5 T cell receptor beta chains below come from one sample, sequenced in a study of T cell repertoires in aging, cancer and after chemotherapy (dated by TCRdb to between 2018 and 2021). TCR beta rearrangements were amplified from genomic DNA extracted from peripheral blood rather than from sorted cells or RNA. The instrument was an Illumina MiSeq. Rearranged TRB sequences spanning V, D and J segments were amplified in a multiplex touch-down PCR with a mixed TRB-A/B primer pool. Using fastp at Q25 and MiXCR, TCRdb reprocessed the public reads and kept productive beta chains. Identical CDR3 protein sequences are pooled into one entry, listed with their most common genes and DNA. The sample records roughly 2,600 distinct CDR3 sequences, approximately 52% of which are singletons. The ten largest account for about a third of the sample. Sequencing was performed on blood. These receptors were obtained from a human donor with a blood cancer. The donor label of this sample is uncertain.

In this sample, this clonotype turned up once. The chain links TRBV5-6 to TRBJ2-7; perhaps TRBD1 as D (6 bases). Deletions cut 0 bases from V and 3 bases from J, with 10 bases between. Germline V gives CDR1 SGHDT, CDR2 YYEEEE. The CDR3 contains 14 residues. The CDR3 DNA follows: TGTGCCAGCAGCTTGGGGACAGAATTCTACGAGCAGTACTTC. Translating gives CASSLGTEFYEQYF. The full variable domain, completed using reference TRBV5-6 and TRBJ2-7, is DAGVTQSPTHLIKTRGQQVTLRCSPKSGHDTVSWYQQALGQGPQFIFQYYEEEERQRGNFPDRFSGHQFPNYSSELNVNALLLGDSALYLCASSLGTEFYEQYFGPGTRLTVT.

This clonotype was seen more than once but under ten times. This chain links TRBV11-1 with TRBJ2-3; D is unresolved. This CDR3 is built from 14 residues. Looked up from germline, CDR1 is SGHAT and CDR2 is FQDESV (reference sequence). Trimming cost V 2 bases and J 8 bases, with 14 bases left between them. CDR3 bases: TGTGCCAGCAGCTTAAGGGTTCCTGGTCGTACGCAGTATTTT. Translating gives CASSLRVPGRTQYF.

This clonotype was detected only once. This chain links TRBV6-5 with TRBJ1-2, with 8 bases matching TRBD1. The CDR3 is made up of 13 amino acids. V was pared by 2 bases and J by 7 bases, with 3 bases of the junction left unmatched. Germline V gene sequence: CDR1 MNHEY, CDR2 SVGAGI. CDR3 sequence reads: CASSYTGGAGYTF. The CDR3 DNA reads TGTGCCAGCAGTTACACAGGGGGGGCTGGCTACACCTTC.

This clonotype was detected a few times. The CDR3 loop is CASSRVGSQETQYF. The CDR3 nucleotides read TGTGCCAGCAGTCGGGTGGGTTCGCAAGAGACCCAGTACTTC. The V call is TRBV6-5, the J call TRBJ2-5; D is unclear. The CDR3 covers 14 residues. The V end lost 5 bases, the J end lost 2 bases, and 12 bases lay between the germline ends. The germline gives CDR1 MNHEY, CDR2 SVGAGI.

This clonotype is classed as medium-sized. The J gene is TRBJ2-4, the V gene TRBV20-1, with TRBD2 matching over 7 bases. Germline V gives CDR1 DFQATT, CDR2 SNEGSKA (reference sequence). Trimming at V came to 0 bases and at J to 5 bases, leaving 7 bases not matched to a gene. The CDR3 totals 15 residues. CDR3 bases: TGCAGTGCTAGAGATCCAGCGGGATCCCAAAACATTCAGTACTTC. Encoded protein: CSARDPAGSQNIQYF.